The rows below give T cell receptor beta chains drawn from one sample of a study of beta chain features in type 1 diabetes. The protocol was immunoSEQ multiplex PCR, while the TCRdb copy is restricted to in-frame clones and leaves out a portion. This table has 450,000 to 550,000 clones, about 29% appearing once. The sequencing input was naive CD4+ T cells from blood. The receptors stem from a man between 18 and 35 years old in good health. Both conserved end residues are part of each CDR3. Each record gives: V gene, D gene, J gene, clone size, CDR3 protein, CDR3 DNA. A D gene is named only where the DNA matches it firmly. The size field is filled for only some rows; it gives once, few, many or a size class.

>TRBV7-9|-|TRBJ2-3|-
CASSLAQRDATQYF
TGTGCCAGCAGCTTAGCGCAAAGGGATGCTACGCAGTATTTT
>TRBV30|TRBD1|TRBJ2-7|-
CAWSKTGGPYEQYF
TGTGCCTGGAGTAAGACAGGGGGGCCCTACGAGCAGTACTTC
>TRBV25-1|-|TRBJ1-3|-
CASSESGGRSGNTIYF
TGTGCCAGCAGTGAATCTGGAGGGCGCTCTGGAAACACCATATATTTT
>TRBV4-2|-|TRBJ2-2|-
CASSPGRLDDTGELFF
TGTGCCAGCAGCCCAGGAAGACTAGACGACACCGGGGAGCTGTTTTTT
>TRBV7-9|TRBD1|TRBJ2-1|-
CASSLWTGKNEQFF
TGTGCCAGCAGCCTCTGGACAGGGAAGAATGAGCAGTTCTTC
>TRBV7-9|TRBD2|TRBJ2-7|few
CASSSPSGSSPYEQYF
TGTGCCAGCAGCAGCCCTAGCGGGAGTTCTCCCTACGAGCAGTACTTC
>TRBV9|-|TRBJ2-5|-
CASSLDRNQETQYF
TGTGCCAGCAGCCTCGACAGGAACCAAGAGACCCAGTACTTC
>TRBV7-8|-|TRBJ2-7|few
CASSQPPGASSYEQYF
TGTGCCAGCAGCCAACCCCCCGGGGCGAGCTCCTACGAGCAGTACTTC
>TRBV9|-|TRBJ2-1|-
CASSTQTDYNEQFF
TGTGCCAGCAGCACCCAGACGGACTACAATGAGCAGTTCTTC
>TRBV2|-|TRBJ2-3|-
CASSVSGGGGRTDTQYF
TGTGCCAGCAGTGTCAGCGGAGGGGGCGGTAGGACAGATACGCAGTATTTT
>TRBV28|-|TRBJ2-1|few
CASRPSGSYNEQFF
TGTGCCAGCAGACCTTCGGGCTCCTACAATGAGCAGTTCTTC
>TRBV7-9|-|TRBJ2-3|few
CASSRGTDTQYF
TGTGCCAGCAGCCGCGGGACAGATACGCAGTATTTT
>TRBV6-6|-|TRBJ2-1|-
CASSYSIGFQYNEQFF
TGTGCCAGCAGTTACTCGATTGGATTCCAATACAATGAGCAGTTCTTC
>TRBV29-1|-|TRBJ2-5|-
CSVAGHLRETQYF
TGCAGCGTTGCGGGACACCTAAGGGAGACCCAGTACTTC
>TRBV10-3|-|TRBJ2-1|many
CAISEWSNEQFF
TGTGCCATCAGTGAGTGGTCCAATGAGCAGTTCTTC
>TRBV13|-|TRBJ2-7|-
CASSPAYEQYF
TGTGCCAGCAGCCCCGCCTACGAGCAGTACTTC
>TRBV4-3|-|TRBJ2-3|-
CASSQDRGRTDTQYF
TGCGCCAGCAGCCAAGACAGGGGCCGCACAGATACGCAGTATTTT
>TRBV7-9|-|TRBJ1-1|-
CASSLDGEAFF
TGTGCCAGCAGCCTAGACGGTGAAGCTTTCTTT
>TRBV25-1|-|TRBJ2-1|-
CASSENWAGEQFF
TGTGCCAGCAGTGAAAATTGGGCAGGGGAGCAGTTCTTC
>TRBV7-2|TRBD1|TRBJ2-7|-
CASSLAGQGRPYEQYF
TGTGCCAGCAGCTTAGCGGGACAGGGGAGGCCCTACGAGCAGTACTTC